This T cell receptor (beta chain) was captured by sequencing in a study of quantifying T cell responses using KT2 cells. Turning to the study itself: TCR alpha and beta constant-region primers primed reverse transcription of RNA. Study results and caveats: Input KT2 cell number predicted KT2 alpha and beta sequence counts linearly over several orders of magnitude.

This clonotype was seen at least ten times. The antigen is undetermined. A single-stranded UMI oligo with SP2 sequence was ligated to cDNA 3' ends. The first PCR ran roughly 4 cycles with an equimolar RC1.1 and RC1.2 beta primer mix. TCRdb reprocessed the UMI-ligation and nested PCR reads with MiXCR, giving one entry per CDR3 protein. Of about 53,000 distinct CDR3 sequences listed, approximately 13% are singletons. The sample is PBMC spiked with counted cells of clone KT2. Different KT2-to-PBMC ratios were created with a constant PBMC count. Per the germline V gene, CDR1 is LNHDA and CDR2 is SQIVND (reference sequence). V lost 2 bases and J lost 7, with 12 bases in between. The CDR3 spans 14 residues.

This TCR came from a human donor. The rearrangement joins TRBV19 to TRBJ2-1, with D perhaps TRBD1 (5 bases). Input material: PBMCs spiked with cells of the T cell clone KT2. The CDR3 sequence: CASSISGATNEQFF. The CDR3 nucleotides read TGTGCCAGTAGTATATCTGGGGCCACTAATGAGCAGTTCTTC.